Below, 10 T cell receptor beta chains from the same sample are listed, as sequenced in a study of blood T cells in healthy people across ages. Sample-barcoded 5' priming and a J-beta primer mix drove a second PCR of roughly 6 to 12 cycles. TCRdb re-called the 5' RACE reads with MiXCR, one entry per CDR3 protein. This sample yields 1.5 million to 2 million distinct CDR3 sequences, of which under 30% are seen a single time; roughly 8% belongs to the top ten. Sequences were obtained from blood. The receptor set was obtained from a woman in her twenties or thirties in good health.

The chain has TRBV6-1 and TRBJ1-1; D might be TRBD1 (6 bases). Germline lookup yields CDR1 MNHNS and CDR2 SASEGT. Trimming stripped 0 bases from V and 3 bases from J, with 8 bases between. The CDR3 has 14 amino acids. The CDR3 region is CASSEAGGDTEAFF. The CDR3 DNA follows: TGTGCCAGCAGTGAAGCAGGGGGAGACACTGAAGCTTTCTTT.

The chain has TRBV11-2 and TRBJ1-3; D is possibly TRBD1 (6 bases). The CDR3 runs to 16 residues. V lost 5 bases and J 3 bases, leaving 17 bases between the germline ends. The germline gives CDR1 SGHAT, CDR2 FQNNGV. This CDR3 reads CASSPRGRGGGNTIYF. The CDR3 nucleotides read TGTGCCAGCAGCCCACGAGGCAGGGGTGGTGGAAACACCATATATTTT.

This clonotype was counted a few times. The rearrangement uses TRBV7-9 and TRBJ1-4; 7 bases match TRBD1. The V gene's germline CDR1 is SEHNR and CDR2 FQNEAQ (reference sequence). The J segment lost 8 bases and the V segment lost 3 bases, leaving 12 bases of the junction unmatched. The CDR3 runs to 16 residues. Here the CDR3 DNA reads TGTGCCAGCAGCTTGGACCCCGGGACAGCAGCGGAAAAACTGTTTTTT. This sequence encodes CASSLDPGTAAEKLFF. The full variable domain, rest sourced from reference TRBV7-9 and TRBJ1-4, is DTGVSQNPRHKITKRGQNVTFRCDPISEHNRLYWYRQTLGQGPEFLTYFQNEAQLEKSRLLSDRFSAERPKGSFSTLEIQRTEQGDSAMYLCASSLDPGTAAEKLFFGSGTQLSVL.

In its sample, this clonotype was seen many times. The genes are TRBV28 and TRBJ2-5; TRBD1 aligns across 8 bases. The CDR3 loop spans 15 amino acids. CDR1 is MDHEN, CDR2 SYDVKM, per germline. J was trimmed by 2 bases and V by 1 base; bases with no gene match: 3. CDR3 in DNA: TGTGCCAGCAGTTTATTTGGGACAGGTCAAGAGACCCAGTACTTC. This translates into CASSLFGTGQETQYF.

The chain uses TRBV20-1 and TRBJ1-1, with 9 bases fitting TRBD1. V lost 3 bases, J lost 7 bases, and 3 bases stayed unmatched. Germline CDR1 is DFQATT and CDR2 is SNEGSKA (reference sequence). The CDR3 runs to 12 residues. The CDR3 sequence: CSARGDRDEAFF. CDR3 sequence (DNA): TGCAGTGCTAGGGGGGACAGGGATGAAGCTTTCTTT.

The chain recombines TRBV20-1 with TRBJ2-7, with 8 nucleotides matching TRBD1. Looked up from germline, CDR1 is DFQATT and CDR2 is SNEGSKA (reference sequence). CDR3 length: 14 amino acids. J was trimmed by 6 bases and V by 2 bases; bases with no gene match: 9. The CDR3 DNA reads TGCAGTGCTAGATCCCAGACAGGGGCGGCCGAGCAGTACTTC. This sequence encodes CSARSQTGAAEQYF.

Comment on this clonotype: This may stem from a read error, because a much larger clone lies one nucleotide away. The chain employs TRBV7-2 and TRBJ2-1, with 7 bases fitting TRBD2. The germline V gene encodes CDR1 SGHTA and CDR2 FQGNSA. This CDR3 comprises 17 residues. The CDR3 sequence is CASSLFRVAGEYNEQVF. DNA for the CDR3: TGTGCCAGCAGCTTATTTCGCGTGGCGGGAGAGTACAATGAGCAGGTCTTC.

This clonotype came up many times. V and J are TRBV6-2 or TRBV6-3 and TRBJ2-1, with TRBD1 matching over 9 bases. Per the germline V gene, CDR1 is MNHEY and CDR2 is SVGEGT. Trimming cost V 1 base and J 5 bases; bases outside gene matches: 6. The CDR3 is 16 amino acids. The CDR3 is CASSYWDRVANNEQFF. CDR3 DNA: TGTGCCAGCAGTTACTGGGACAGGGTAGCTAACAATGAGCAGTTCTTC.

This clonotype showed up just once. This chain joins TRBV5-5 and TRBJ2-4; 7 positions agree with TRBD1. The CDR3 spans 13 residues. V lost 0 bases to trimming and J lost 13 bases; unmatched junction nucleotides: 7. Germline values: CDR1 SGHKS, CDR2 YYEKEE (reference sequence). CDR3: CASSLGQGIRQYF. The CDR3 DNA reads TGTGCCAGCAGCTTGGGACAGGGTATAAGGCAGTACTTC.

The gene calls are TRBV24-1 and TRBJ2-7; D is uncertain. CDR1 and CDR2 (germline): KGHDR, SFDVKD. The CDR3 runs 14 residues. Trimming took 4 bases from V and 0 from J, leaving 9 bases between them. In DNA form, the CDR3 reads TGTGCCACCAGTGACACCCGAGGCTCCTACGAGCAGTACTTC. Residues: CATSDTRGSYEQYF.